These T cell receptor beta chains were read from a single sample in a study of regulatory T cells in long-lasting Graves disease. Via MiXCR, TCRdb re-called the multiplex PCR reads, giving one row per CDR3 protein. The sample shows roughly 560,000 distinct CDR3 sequences, roughly 15% of them seen only once. This sample also belongs to another study, concerning T cells in Graves' hyperthyroidism and ophthalmopathy.

The sequenced sample was peripheral blood mononuclear cells (PBMCs), obtained at new diagnosis, from a patient treated with antithyroid drugs. Source of these receptors: a woman aged 35-65 years with Graves disease. The CDR3 runs from the conserved cysteine through the conserved F or W. Each record gives: V gene, CDR3 length, J gene, D gene, clone size, CDR3 DNA, CDR3 protein. The D gene is left open where the match is weak. The listing skips clone size in some rows; elsewhere it reads once, few, many or a size class.

v_gene: TRBV7-9; len: 15; j_gene: TRBJ2-3; d_gene: .; abundance: few; CDR3nt: TGTGCCAGCAGCTCACGGCGGGGCGTCACAGATACGCAGTATTTT; CDR3aa: CASSSRRGVTDTQYF
v_gene: TRBV11-2; len: 14; j_gene: TRBJ2-1; d_gene: .; abundance: few; CDR3nt: TGTGCCAGCAGCTCCCGTATGGGGTACAATGAGCAGTTCTTC; CDR3aa: CASSSRMGYNEQFF
v_gene: TRBV29-1; len: 14; j_gene: TRBJ2-5; d_gene: .; abundance: .; CDR3nt: TGCAGCGTTGAAGATGGAAGGGGAGTGGAGACCCAGTACTTC; CDR3aa: CSVEDGRGVETQYF
v_gene: TRBV20-1; len: 14; j_gene: TRBJ2-7; d_gene: TRBD2; abundance: many; CDR3nt: TGCAGTGCTAGAGACGGACTAGCGGGGTACGAGCAGTACTTC; CDR3aa: CSARDGLAGYEQYF
v_gene: TRBV6-5; len: 15; j_gene: TRBJ1-1; d_gene: .; abundance: few; CDR3nt: TGTGCCAGCAGTTACTCGATCCAGCCGAACACTGAAGCTTTCTTT; CDR3aa: CASSYSIQPNTEAFF
v_gene: TRBV12-3/TRBV12-4; len: 14; j_gene: TRBJ2-7; d_gene: .; abundance: many; CDR3nt: TGTGCCAGCAGTTTAGGGGACACAGTGGGCGAGCAGTACTTC; CDR3aa: CASSLGDTVGEQYF
v_gene: TRBV9; len: 15; j_gene: TRBJ2-1; d_gene: TRBD1; abundance: .; CDR3nt: TGTGGCAGCAGCGTAGGACAGGGCTTGGGCAATGAGCAGTTCTTC; CDR3aa: CGSSVGQGLGNEQFF
v_gene: TRBV7-2; len: 15; j_gene: TRBJ1-2; d_gene: .; abundance: few; CDR3nt: TGTGCCAGCAGCTTATCAGCGGTAGCTAACTATGGCTACACCTTC; CDR3aa: CASSLSAVANYGYTF
v_gene: TRBV6-1; len: 14; j_gene: TRBJ2-7; d_gene: .; abundance: .; CDR3nt: TGTGCCAGCAGTGGTGGCAGACACCTCCCCGAGCAGTACTTC; CDR3aa: CASSGGRHLPEQYF
v_gene: TRBV7-9; len: 14; j_gene: TRBJ2-7; d_gene: .; abundance: many; CDR3nt: TGTGCCAGCAGCCCCGACAGAGTCTCCTACGAGCAGTACTTC; CDR3aa: CASSPDRVSYEQYF
v_gene: TRBV28; len: 16; j_gene: TRBJ2-1; d_gene: TRBD1; abundance: few; CDR3nt: TGTGCCAGCACCAATTCAGGGGGCTGGTCCTACAATGAGCAGTTCTTC; CDR3aa: CASTNSGGWSYNEQFF
v_gene: TRBV28; len: 16; j_gene: TRBJ2-1; d_gene: .; abundance: many; CDR3nt: TGTGCCAGCAGTTCCGGGACCGCGAGCTCCTACAATGAGCAGTTCTTC; CDR3aa: CASSSGTASSYNEQFF
v_gene: TRBV13; len: 15; j_gene: TRBJ1-3; d_gene: TRBD1; abundance: .; CDR3nt: TGTGCCAGCAGCTTATGGACAGGGGGTGGAAACACCATATATTTT; CDR3aa: CASSLWTGGGNTIYF
v_gene: TRBV18; len: 14; j_gene: TRBJ2-2; d_gene: .; abundance: many; CDR3nt: TGTGCCAGCTCACCTTACAGGAACACCGGGGAGCTGTTTTTT; CDR3aa: CASSPYRNTGELFF
v_gene: TRBV10-3; len: 14; j_gene: TRBJ2-1; d_gene: TRBD1; abundance: .; CDR3nt: TGTGCCAGCAGCTTTGACAGGGGGGATAATAAGCAGTTCTTC; CDR3aa: CASSFDRGDNKQFF
v_gene: TRBV7-8; len: 17; j_gene: TRBJ1-5; d_gene: TRBD1; abundance: many; CDR3nt: TGTGCCAGCAGCCGGGACAGGTCATCTTTGCGAAGTCAGCCCCAGCATTTT; CDR3aa: CASSRDRSSLRSQPQHF
v_gene: TRBV12-3/TRBV12-4; len: 15; j_gene: TRBJ2-1; d_gene: .; abundance: many; CDR3nt: TGTGCCAGCAGACCACGGGATCCTCCCTACAATGAGCAGTTCTTC; CDR3aa: CASRPRDPPYNEQFF
v_gene: TRBV12-5; len: 17; j_gene: TRBJ1-5; d_gene: TRBD1; abundance: few; CDR3nt: TGTGCTAGTGGTTTGGTTCTCGGACAGGGCTTAAATCAGCCCCAGCATTTT; CDR3aa: CASGLVLGQGLNQPQHF
v_gene: TRBV2; len: 15; j_gene: TRBJ1-1; d_gene: TRBD1; abundance: .; CDR3nt: TGTGCCAGCAGTGGGACAGGGGGCTCTCCAACTGAAGCTTTCTTT; CDR3aa: CASSGTGGSPTEAFF
v_gene: TRBV11-2; len: 15; j_gene: TRBJ2-3; d_gene: .; abundance: many; CDR3nt: TGTGCCAGCAGCTTTACGGGGGGCCTCGCAGATACGCAGTATTTT; CDR3aa: CASSFTGGLADTQYF
v_gene: TRBV28; len: 17; j_gene: TRBJ1-1; d_gene: TRBD1; abundance: many; CDR3nt: TGTGCCAGCAGTTTCCAGCAGGGGGCCGGATTAGTCACTGAAGCTTTCTTT; CDR3aa: CASSFQQGAGLVTEAFF
v_gene: TRBV18; len: 14; j_gene: TRBJ1-1; d_gene: TRBD1; abundance: .; CDR3nt: TGTGCCAGCTCTCAGACAGGGGGCCGGACTGAAGCTTTCTTT; CDR3aa: CASSQTGGRTEAFF
v_gene: TRBV7-3; len: 16; j_gene: TRBJ2-1; d_gene: TRBD2; abundance: many; CDR3nt: TGTGCCAGCAGCCCCCGACTAGCGGGGGAAAGGGATGAGCAGTTCTTC; CDR3aa: CASSPRLAGERDEQFF
v_gene: TRBV18; len: 13; j_gene: TRBJ2-5; d_gene: .; abundance: many; CDR3nt: TGTGCCAGCTCAGCGGGACACGGGGAGACCCAGTACTTC; CDR3aa: CASSAGHGETQYF
v_gene: TRBV27; len: 14; j_gene: TRBJ1-5; d_gene: .; abundance: .; CDR3nt: TGTGCCAGCAGCGCGGTCCCCCGAGGTCAGCCCCAGCATTTT; CDR3aa: CASSAVPRGQPQHF
v_gene: TRBV2; len: 13; j_gene: TRBJ2-5; d_gene: .; abundance: many; CDR3nt: TGTGCCAGCACCGAGGGCAGGAAAGAGACCCAGTACTTC; CDR3aa: CASTEGRKETQYF
v_gene: TRBV2; len: 14; j_gene: TRBJ2-5; d_gene: .; abundance: many; CDR3nt: TGTGCCAGCAGGGACAGTACCATTCAAGAGACCCAGTACTTC; CDR3aa: CASRDSTIQETQYF